This TCR beta chain was sequenced during a study of blood T cell repertoires in COVID-19. This CDR3 region has 13 residues. The V gene's germline CDR1 is GTSNPN and CDR2 SVGIG (reference sequence). Between the trimmed V and J ends, which lost 0 bases and 7 bases, there was a span of 12 bases. Profiling relied on immunoSEQ multiplex PCR, and the TCRdb table lists in-frame clones only, not all of them. In the table there are some 490,000 clones, 75% to 90% of which are singletons. This TCR was sampled from an older woman who had recovered from COVID-19. The chain combines TRBV30 with TRBJ1-1; tentatively, D is TRBD1 (5 bases). The sequenced material came from PBMCs or T cells enriched from blood (not recorded which). CDR3 in amino acids: CAWSVRGGNEAFF. The CDR3 DNA is TGTGCCTGGAGTGTACGGGGGGGGAATGAAGCTTTCTTT. The full variable domain, with the rest looked up from reference TRBV30 and TRBJ1-1, is SQTIHQWPATLVQPVGSPLSLECTVEGTSNPNLYWYRQAAGRGLQLLFYSVGIGQISSEVPQNLSASRPQDRQFILSSKKLLLSDSGFYLCAWSVRGGNEAFFGQGTRLTVV.